A selection of T cell receptor beta chains follows, all from one sample in a study of CD8 T cells in ankylosing spondylitis. Each CDR3 protein is one row after TCRdb ran MiXCR on the 5' RACE reads. The table includes nearly 250,000 distinct CDR3 sequences, roughly 32% detected once. The sequenced material came from blood, either unsorted or a sorted T cell fraction (not recorded which). These receptors were taken from a male donor with ankylosing spondylitis or in good health (not recorded which). CDR3s include the opening cysteine and the closing phenylalanine or tryptophan. D genes are given only for firm matches. Where a row states a size, it is once, few, many or the class of an expanded clone; other rows omit it.

CDR3 length	J gene	D gene	clone size	V gene	CDR3 protein	CDR3 DNA
15	TRBJ2-1	TRBD1	-	TRBV20-1	CSATTGTASNNEQFF	TGCAGTGCTACGACCGGGACAGCAAGCAACAATGAGCAGTTCTTC
12	TRBJ2-3	-	-	TRBV29-1	CSVGPVTDTQYF	TGCAGCGTTGGGCCAGTCACAGATACGCAGTATTTT
16	TRBJ2-3	-	-	TRBV5-1	CASSLAEGSVTDTQYF	TGCGCCAGCAGCTTGGCCGAGGGTAGCGTCACAGATACGCAGTATTTT
14	TRBJ2-3	TRBD2	-	TRBV7-8	CASSPRGEGYTQYF	TGTGCCAGCAGCCCACGGGGGGAGGGATATACGCAGTATTTT
15	TRBJ2-7	TRBD2	few	TRBV5-1	CASSLRPGLADEQYF	TGCGCCAGCAGCTTACGACCGGGACTAGCTGACGAGCAGTACTTC
12	TRBJ2-5	TRBD2	-	TRBV10-2	CASSALAETQYF	TGCGCCAGCAGTGCACTAGCGGAGACCCAGTACTTC
14	TRBJ2-5	TRBD1	-	TRBV20-1	CSAPHRQGEETQYF	TGCAGTGCTCCCCACCGACAGGGCGAGGAGACCCAGTACTTC
12	TRBJ2-7	-	few	TRBV12-3/TRBV12-4	CASSPLPGEQYF	TGTGCCAGCAGCCCCCTGCCCGGCGAGCAGTACTTC
15	TRBJ2-5	-	-	TRBV10-3	CAISDPSFAEETQYF	TGTGCCATCAGTGACCCCTCCTTTGCCGAAGAGACCCAGTACTTC
18	TRBJ2-3	TRBD2	few	TRBV18	CASSPNLRAGGSTDTQYF	TGTGCCAGCTCACCTAACCTGAGAGCGGGGGGAAGCACAGATACGCAGTATTTT
13	TRBJ2-4	-	-	TRBV6-1	CASSETDFDIQYF	TGTGCCAGCAGCGAGACAGACTTCGACATTCAGTACTTC
15	TRBJ2-5	TRBD1	-	TRBV6-5	CASSYVQGALETQYF	TGTGCCAGCAGTTACGTCCAGGGGGCATTGGAGACCCAGTACTTC
14	TRBJ1-1	-	-	TRBV7-2	CASSFDGRVTEAFF	TGTGCCAGCAGCTTTGATGGTAGGGTCACTGAAGCTTTCTTT
14	TRBJ2-2	-	-	TRBV10-3	CAIREGELTGELFF	TGTGCCATCAGGGAAGGGGAGCTCACCGGGGAGCTGTTTTTT
11	TRBJ1-1	-	-	TRBV6-6	CASSYSFEAFF	TGTGCCAGCAGTTACTCGTTTGAAGCTTTCTTT
13	TRBJ2-5	-	-	TRBV11-2	CASSLGGRQTQYF	TGTGCCAGCAGCTTAGGGGGGCGGCAGACCCAGTACTTC
17	TRBJ2-6	-	few	TRBV3-1	CASSQEGGTPGANVLTF	TGTGCCAGCAGCCAAGAAGGGGGGACTCCTGGGGCCAACGTCCTGACTTTC
20	TRBJ2-1	TRBD2	-	TRBV27	CASSLSPRLLAGATYNEQFF	TGTGCCAGCAGTTTATCCCCACGACTGCTAGCGGGGGCCACCTACAATGAGCAGTTCTTC
14	TRBJ2-1	TRBD2	-	TRBV9	CASSDYGGANEQFF	TGTGCCAGCAGCGACTACGGGGGGGCCAATGAGCAGTTCTTC
16	TRBJ2-7	TRBD1	few	TRBV7-6	CASSSALGQGSGEQYF	TGTGCCAGCAGCTCAGCTTTAGGACAGGGATCGGGCGAGCAGTACTTC
16	TRBJ2-1	TRBD1	few	TRBV6-1	CAAALTGTGEGNEQFF	TGTGCAGCTGCCCTCACCGGGACAGGGGAGGGTAATGAGCAGTTCTTC
15	TRBJ2-3	TRBD2	few	TRBV20-1	CSATGTSENPDTQYF	TGCAGTGCTACAGGGACTAGTGAGAATCCAGATACGCAGTATTTT
18	TRBJ2-1	TRBD2	few	TRBV27	CASRATDLTSGAFNEQFF	TGTGCCAGCAGAGCAACCGACCTGACTAGCGGGGCCTTCAATGAGCAGTTCTTC
15	TRBJ2-7	TRBD1	-	TRBV10-3	CAISESTGVNYEQYF	TGTGCCATCAGTGAGTCGACAGGGGTCAACTACGAGCAGTACTTC
13	TRBJ1-5	-	-	TRBV20-1	CSARQTRNQPQHF	TGCAGTGCTAGGCAGACTCGGAATCAGCCCCAGCATTTT
11	TRBJ1-1	-	-	TRBV5-5	CASSLVGEAFF	TGTGCCAGCAGCTTGGTAGGTGAAGCTTTCTTT
13	TRBJ2-7	-	-	TRBV3-1	CASSQRTTYEQYF	TGTGCCAGCAGCCAAAGAACGACCTACGAGCAGTACTTC
13	TRBJ1-5	TRBD1	few	TRBV6-1	CASSGTANQPQHF	TGTGCCAGCAGCGGGACAGCAAATCAGCCCCAGCATTTT